The entry that follows covers one TCR beta chain sequence. Its antigen is as yet unknown. This entry is derived from a study of T-cell memory formation after mild COVID-19. Study at large: There were largely donor-specific TCR clusters.

This CDR3 has 14 amino acids. The germline V and J ends were trimmed by 6 bases and 8 bases, with 14 bases remaining between them. Study-wide findings and caveats: Chiefly within CM and EM were the contracting CD4+ clones; CD8+ ones were within EMRA.

5'RACE, which relied on constant-segment primers, yielded TCR alpha and TCR beta cDNA libraries carrying sample barcodes and UMIs. TCRdb re-analysed the 5' RACE reads in MiXCR, keeping a single row per CDR3 protein. The sample yields more than 200,000 distinct CDR3 sequences, around 15% seen once. This clonotype was sampled from a man between 18 and 29 years old who had mild COVID-19 (a few samples of this study predate the infection). Cell type and time point are not known. The rearrangement links TRBV12-3 or TRBV12-4 to TRBJ1-6, with a weak D call TRBD1 (6 bases). Source material: PBMCs or a T cell subset sorted from them (not recorded which). For the CDR3, the DNA is TGTGCCAGCAGCCCGCCGGGGGGCCATTCACCCCTCCACTTT. The encoded protein is CASSPPGGHSPLHF.